Sequencing of this T cell receptor (beta chain) was carried out in a study of CD8+ T cells in alopecia areata. The sample's treatment: oral pan-JAK inhibitor, 5-10 mg twice daily. The germline CDR1 and CDR2 sequences are SQVTM and ANQGSEA. The CDR3 runs to 13 residues. Extraction of RNA preceded its reverse transcription into cDNA, which served as the sequencing template. Some clones are missing from TCRdb's copy, which holds only in-frame ones; the method was immunoSEQ multiplex PCR. The table shows about 88,000 clones, with around 40% occurring only once. The sequence derives from a human donor with alopecia areata. The rearrangement links TRBV29-1 to TRBJ2-5; D could derive from TRBD1 or TRBD2 (5 bases each). The DNA end lines up better with TRBJ2-7; the J call may be wrong. Sample: CD8+ T cells sorted from blood, taken at week 24, from a patient treated with tofacitinib. Here the CDR3 reads CSASSGTGYEQYF. CDR3 in DNA: TGCAGCGCCTCTTCAGGGACCGGCTACGAGCAGTACTTC.